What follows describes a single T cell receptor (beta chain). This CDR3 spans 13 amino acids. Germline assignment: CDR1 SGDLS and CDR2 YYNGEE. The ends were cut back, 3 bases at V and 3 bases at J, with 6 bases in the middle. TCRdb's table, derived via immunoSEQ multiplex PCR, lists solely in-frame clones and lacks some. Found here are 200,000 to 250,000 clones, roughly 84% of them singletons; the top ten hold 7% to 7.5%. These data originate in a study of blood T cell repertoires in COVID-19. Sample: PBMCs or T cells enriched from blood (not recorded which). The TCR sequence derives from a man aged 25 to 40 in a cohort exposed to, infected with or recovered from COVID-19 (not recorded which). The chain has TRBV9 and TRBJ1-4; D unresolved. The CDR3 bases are TGTGCCAGCAGCGGGGCCCCTAATGAAAAACTGTTTTTT. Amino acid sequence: CASSGAPNEKLFF.